A selection of T cell receptor beta chains follows, all from one sample in a study of OX40 agonist ivuxolimab in advanced cancers. TCRdb keeps only in-frame clones here, not all; method: immunoSEQ multiplex PCR. The repertoire holds roughly 74,000 clones, with about 89% as singletons. The sample in question was CD4+ or CD8+ T cells sorted from blood, obtained in a trial of the OX40 agonist ivuxolimab. All receptors derive from an adult with an advanced solid tumor such as melanoma, head and neck, liver or kidney cancer. Both conserved end residues are part of each CDR3. D genes are given only for firm matches. Clone size is shown for a subset of rows, as once, few, many or a class of expanded clone.

clone size: -; V gene: TRBV18; J gene: TRBJ1-4; D gene: -; CDR3 DNA: TGTGCCAGCTCACCATTGGGGCCAACTAATGAAAAACTGTTTTTT; CDR3 protein: CASSPLGPTNEKLFF
clone size: once; V gene: TRBV30; J gene: TRBJ2-3; D gene: -; CDR3 DNA: TGTGCCTGGAGTGTCTTGGGGGTTAGCACAGATACGCAGTATTTT; CDR3 protein: CAWSVLGVSTDTQYF
clone size: -; V gene: TRBV28; J gene: TRBJ2-1; D gene: -; CDR3 DNA: TGTGCCAGCAGTCCCCGGACAGTTTGGCAGTTCTTC; CDR3 protein: CASSPRTVWQFF
clone size: -; V gene: TRBV5-1; J gene: TRBJ1-1; D gene: -; CDR3 DNA: TGCGCCAGCAGCAGGGAGCTGAACACTGAAGCTTTCTTT; CDR3 protein: CASSRELNTEAFF
clone size: once; V gene: TRBV6-5; J gene: TRBJ1-2; D gene: -; CDR3 DNA: TGTGCCAGTTCCAGGGAGGGATATGGCTACACCTTC; CDR3 protein: CASSREGYGYTF
clone size: few; V gene: TRBV30; J gene: TRBJ1-5; D gene: -; CDR3 DNA: TGTGCCTGGAGTACAGCCATCAATCAGCCCCAGCATTTT; CDR3 protein: CAWSTAINQPQHF
clone size: -; V gene: TRBV5-1; J gene: TRBJ1-1; D gene: -; CDR3 DNA: TGCGCCAGCAGCCGGGTCCTGAACACTGAAGCTTTCTTT; CDR3 protein: CASSRVLNTEAFF
clone size: once; V gene: TRBV15; J gene: TRBJ2-1; D gene: TRBD1; CDR3 DNA: TGTGCCACCAGCAGAGCAGGACAGGGGGCCAATGAGCAGTTCTTC; CDR3 protein: CATSRAGQGANEQFF
clone size: -; V gene: TRBV18; J gene: TRBJ2-2; D gene: TRBD1; CDR3 DNA: TGTGCCAGCTCACCCCGGACAGGGAGGAACACCGGGGAGCTGTTTTTT; CDR3 protein: CASSPRTGRNTGELFF
clone size: -; V gene: TRBV11-2; J gene: TRBJ1-2; D gene: -; CDR3 DNA: TGTGCCAGCAGCTTAGAGCAGGGTATGAATGGCTACACCTTC; CDR3 protein: CASSLEQGMNGYTF
clone size: few; V gene: TRBV7-8; J gene: TRBJ1-2; D gene: -; CDR3 DNA: TGTGCCAGCAGCGAACTGCGCGGTGATGGCTACACCTTC; CDR3 protein: CASSELRGDGYTF
clone size: -; V gene: TRBV18; J gene: TRBJ1-1; D gene: TRBD1; CDR3 DNA: TGTGCCAGCTCACCATACAGGGGCCCGAACACTGAAGCTTTCTTT; CDR3 protein: CASSPYRGPNTEAFF
clone size: -; V gene: TRBV2; J gene: TRBJ2-2; D gene: TRBD1; CDR3 DNA: TGTGCCAGCATAGGGGGGACAGGGTGGACCGGGGAGCTGTTTTTT; CDR3 protein: CASIGGTGWTGELFF
clone size: -; V gene: TRBV9; J gene: TRBJ2-5; D gene: -; CDR3 DNA: TGTGCCAGCAGCGTAGGCCCCGAAGAGACCCAGTACTTC; CDR3 protein: CASSVGPEETQYF
clone size: few; V gene: TRBV7-6; J gene: TRBJ2-1; D gene: -; CDR3 DNA: TGTGCCAGCAGCCAAGGGGCTAGTGGCAATGAGCAGTTCTTC; CDR3 protein: CASSQGASGNEQFF
clone size: once; V gene: TRBV30; J gene: TRBJ1-2; D gene: -; CDR3 DNA: TGTGCCTGGAGTGTAGCCAGGAGCTATGGCTACACCTTC; CDR3 protein: CAWSVARSYGYTF
clone size: -; V gene: TRBV7-2; J gene: TRBJ1-2; D gene: -; CDR3 DNA: TGTGCCAGCAGCTTAGTGGTGTTAGATGGCTACACCTTC; CDR3 protein: CASSLVVLDGYTF
clone size: -; V gene: TRBV5-4; J gene: TRBJ2-5; D gene: TRBD2; CDR3 DNA: TGTGCCAGCAGCTCCAGCGGGAGAGTACGAGAGACCCAGTACTTC; CDR3 protein: CASSSSGRVRETQYF
clone size: -; V gene: TRBV7-2; J gene: TRBJ2-1; D gene: TRBD2; CDR3 DNA: TGTGCCAGCAGCTTAGACCTAGCGGGGGGGACTGAGCAGTTCTTC; CDR3 protein: CASSLDLAGGTEQFF
clone size: -; V gene: TRBV11-2; J gene: TRBJ2-7; D gene: -; CDR3 DNA: TGTGCCAGCAGCCGGCCCCTTGGGCTCTACGAGCAGTACTTC; CDR3 protein: CASSRPLGLYEQYF
clone size: -; V gene: TRBV18; J gene: TRBJ2-2; D gene: TRBD2; CDR3 DNA: TGTGCCAGCTCACCAAGAAGCGGGGTATACACCGGGGAGCTGTTTTTT; CDR3 protein: CASSPRSGVYTGELFF
clone size: -; V gene: TRBV14; J gene: TRBJ1-2; D gene: -; CDR3 DNA: TGTGCCAGCAGCCAAGTTGGGACTCTGAGGGGCTACACCTTC; CDR3 protein: CASSQVGTLRGYTF
clone size: -; V gene: TRBV30; J gene: TRBJ1-1; D gene: -; CDR3 DNA: TGTGCCTGGAGTATCCCCGACCCAGCAATGAACACTGAAGCTTTCTTT; CDR3 protein: CAWSIPDPAMNTEAFF
clone size: -; V gene: TRBV11-2; J gene: TRBJ2-2; D gene: -; CDR3 DNA: TGTGCCAGCAGCTTAGGGCACCAAGGCGGGGAGCTGTTTTTT; CDR3 protein: CASSLGHQGGELFF
clone size: -; V gene: TRBV5-1; J gene: TRBJ2-1; D gene: TRBD2; CDR3 DNA: TGCGCCAGCAGCTTGAGACTAGCCGGGTACAATGAGCAGTTCTTC; CDR3 protein: CASSLRLAGYNEQFF
clone size: -; V gene: TRBV7-6; J gene: TRBJ2-5; D gene: -; CDR3 DNA: TGTGCCAGCAGCTTAGGCCTAAACACTAGCCCCGAGACCCAGTACTTC; CDR3 protein: CASSLGLNTSPETQYF
clone size: once; V gene: TRBV29-1; J gene: TRBJ2-1; D gene: TRBD2; CDR3 DNA: TGCAGCGTTGAAGGGATCGGACTAGCGCGCACCGAGCCCACCTACAATGAGCAGTTCTTC; CDR3 protein: CSVEGIGLARTEPTYNEQFF
clone size: -; V gene: TRBV20-1; J gene: TRBJ2-1; D gene: -; CDR3 DNA: TGCAGTGCTTGGGTCCCTCCCGAACAGTTCTTC; CDR3 protein: CSAWVPPEQFF
clone size: -; V gene: TRBV7-9; J gene: TRBJ2-7; D gene: TRBD2; CDR3 DNA: TGTGCCAGCAGCTCCAGCCCGGGAGGGGGTGTGGACGAGCAGTACTTC; CDR3 protein: CASSSSPGGGVDEQYF
clone size: -; V gene: TRBV6-1; J gene: TRBJ2-1; D gene: -; CDR3 DNA: TGTGCCAGCAGTGCATACAATGAGCAGTTCTTC; CDR3 protein: CASSAYNEQFF
clone size: -; V gene: TRBV9; J gene: TRBJ2-6; D gene: -; CDR3 DNA: TGTGCCAGCAGTCCGGGACGGAGCTCTGGGGCCAACGTCCTGACTTTC; CDR3 protein: CASSPGRSSGANVLTF
clone size: -; V gene: TRBV10-3; J gene: TRBJ1-1; D gene: -; CDR3 DNA: TGTGCCATCAGTCGGTACCCGACAGGAGAGAACACTGAAGCTTTCTTT; CDR3 protein: CAISRYPTGENTEAFF
clone size: -; V gene: TRBV4-3; J gene: TRBJ1-1; D gene: TRBD1; CDR3 DNA: TGCGCCAGCAGCCACTGGACAGGGGAGAACACTGAAGCTTTCTTT; CDR3 protein: CASSHWTGENTEAFF
clone size: -; V gene: TRBV5-1; J gene: TRBJ1-5; D gene: -; CDR3 DNA: TGCGCCAGCAGCTTGGATGCAGGGCCTATTCAGCCCCAGCATTTT; CDR3 protein: CASSLDAGPIQPQHF
clone size: -; V gene: TRBV30; J gene: TRBJ1-1; D gene: -; CDR3 DNA: TGTGCCTGGAGTTTGGGAGAATGGGGCACTGAAGCTTTCTTT; CDR3 protein: CAWSLGEWGTEAFF
clone size: -; V gene: TRBV6-1; J gene: TRBJ1-1; D gene: -; CDR3 DNA: TGTGCCAGCAGTGTAGAAGTCGGGACTGAAGCTTTCTTT; CDR3 protein: CASSVEVGTEAFF
clone size: -; V gene: TRBV30; J gene: TRBJ1-4; D gene: -; CDR3 DNA: TGTGCCTGGAGCAGACAGCTTAATGAAAAACTGTTTTTT; CDR3 protein: CAWSRQLNEKLFF
clone size: -; V gene: TRBV19; J gene: TRBJ2-3; D gene: TRBD1; CDR3 DNA: TGTGCCAGTGCTGACAGGGGGATCACAGATACGCAGTATTTT; CDR3 protein: CASADRGITDTQYF
clone size: -; V gene: TRBV11-2; J gene: TRBJ1-1; D gene: -; CDR3 DNA: TGTGCCAGCAGCTTAGATGTACAGGGTAATGAAGCTTTCTTT; CDR3 protein: CASSLDVQGNEAFF
clone size: -; V gene: TRBV10-3; J gene: TRBJ1-1; D gene: TRBD1; CDR3 DNA: TGTGCCATCAGTCAGGGGGGCACTGAAGCTTTCTTT; CDR3 protein: CAISQGGTEAFF
clone size: -; V gene: TRBV6-5; J gene: TRBJ1-3; D gene: -; CDR3 DNA: TGTGCCAGCAGACGGGGGGCGCGAGGAAACACCATATATTTT; CDR3 protein: CASRRGARGNTIYF
clone size: -; V gene: TRBV2; J gene: TRBJ2-3; D gene: -; CDR3 DNA: TGTGCCACCCCTCGGGGATCTACGCAGTATTTT; CDR3 protein: CATPRGSTQYF
clone size: few; V gene: TRBV18; J gene: TRBJ1-5; D gene: -; CDR3 DNA: TGTGCCAGCTCACCACCGAATGGGGGAAGTCAGCCCCAGCATTTT; CDR3 protein: CASSPPNGGSQPQHF
clone size: -; V gene: TRBV7-2; J gene: TRBJ2-1; D gene: -; CDR3 DNA: TGTGCCAGCAGCTTAGGGATCAGCCCGGGCAACAATGAGCAGTTCTTC; CDR3 protein: CASSLGISPGNNEQFF
clone size: -; V gene: TRBV18; J gene: TRBJ2-1; D gene: -; CDR3 DNA: TGTGCCAGCTCACCGGACTACAGGGTCTCCAACAATGAGCAGTTCTTC; CDR3 protein: CASSPDYRVSNNEQFF
clone size: once; V gene: TRBV5-1; J gene: TRBJ2-7; D gene: -; CDR3 DNA: TGCGCCAGAAGAGGGCAGGCAAGCTCCTACGAGCAGTACTTC; CDR3 protein: CARRGQASSYEQYF
clone size: -; V gene: TRBV6-1; J gene: TRBJ1-1; D gene: -; CDR3 DNA: TGTGCCACCTTAAATCAGGGAGGGGCTTTTAAAGCTTTCTTT; CDR3 protein: CATLNQGGAFKAFF
clone size: -; V gene: TRBV6-5; J gene: TRBJ1-2; D gene: -; CDR3 DNA: TGTGCCAGCAGTTACCAGGAGGGCATATATGGCTACACCTTC; CDR3 protein: CASSYQEGIYGYTF
clone size: -; V gene: TRBV13; J gene: TRBJ2-5; D gene: TRBD2; CDR3 DNA: TGTGCCAGCAGCCCCTCAGCGGGGAGGGGAGAGACCCAGTACTTC; CDR3 protein: CASSPSAGRGETQYF
clone size: -; V gene: TRBV7-2; J gene: TRBJ2-7; D gene: TRBD2; CDR3 DNA: TGTGCCAGCAGCGCGACTAGCGGCGGGCCCTACGAGCAGTACTTC; CDR3 protein: CASSATSGGPYEQYF
clone size: -; V gene: TRBV2; J gene: TRBJ1-3; D gene: -; CDR3 DNA: TGTGCCAGCAGGGGGACTGGTCCTGGAAACACCATATATTTT; CDR3 protein: CASRGTGPGNTIYF
clone size: -; V gene: TRBV10-1; J gene: TRBJ1-2; D gene: -; CDR3 DNA: TGCGCCAGTCCAGCCGGCGGGACACCTATAAACTATGGCTACACCTTC; CDR3 protein: CASPAGGTPINYGYTF
clone size: -; V gene: TRBV19; J gene: TRBJ2-3; D gene: TRBD2; CDR3 DNA: TGTGCCAGTAGTTTCTACTCGGGACTAGGAACAGATACGCAGTATTTT; CDR3 protein: CASSFYSGLGTDTQYF
clone size: -; V gene: TRBV4-2; J gene: TRBJ2-3; D gene: TRBD2; CDR3 DNA: TGTGCCAGCAGCCAAGAAGGTTGGACTAGCGGGATGAGCACAGATACGCAGTATTTT; CDR3 protein: CASSQEGWTSGMSTDTQYF
clone size: -; V gene: TRBV2; J gene: TRBJ2-2; D gene: -; CDR3 DNA: TGTGCCAGCAACACGGAACGCACCGGGGAGCTGTTTTTT; CDR3 protein: CASNTERTGELFF
clone size: -; V gene: TRBV18; J gene: TRBJ2-7; D gene: -; CDR3 DNA: TGTGCCAGCTCCCCCCGGGACGGTGCCTACGAGCAGTACTTC; CDR3 protein: CASSPRDGAYEQYF
clone size: -; V gene: TRBV20-1; J gene: TRBJ2-1; D gene: -; CDR3 DNA: TGCAGTGCTCCCTCGGGCAATGAGCAGTTCTTC; CDR3 protein: CSAPSGNEQFF